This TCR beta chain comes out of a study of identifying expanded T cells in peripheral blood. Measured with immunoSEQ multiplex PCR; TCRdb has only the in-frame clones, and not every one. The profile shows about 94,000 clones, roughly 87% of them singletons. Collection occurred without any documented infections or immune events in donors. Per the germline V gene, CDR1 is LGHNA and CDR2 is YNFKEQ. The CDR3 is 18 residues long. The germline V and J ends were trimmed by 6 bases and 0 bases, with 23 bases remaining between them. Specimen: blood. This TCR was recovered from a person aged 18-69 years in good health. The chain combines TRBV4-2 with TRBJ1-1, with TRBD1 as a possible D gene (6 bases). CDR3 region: CASRGQGEEEGMNTEAFF. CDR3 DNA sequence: TGTGCCAGCAGGGGACAAGGGGAGGAGGAGGGGATGAACACTGAAGCTTTCTTT.